Each of the 20 T cell receptor beta chains below was sequenced from the same sample in a study of graft-versus-host responses after intestinal transplantation. Their recognized antigens are unknown. Some clones are missing from TCRdb's copy, which holds only in-frame ones; the method was immunoSEQ multiplex PCR. The sample lists over 100,000 clones, just under 95% seen once, with under 1.5% in the top ten. Sequenced here: unstimulated CD8+ T cells sorted from spleen or lymph node cells, sampled before transplant. Every receptor here comes from a human donor who was the organ donor for an intestinal transplant.

As regards this clone: An end of the junction differs from the germline gene, which may be a read error. The chain joins TRBV15 to TRBJ1-1; D is perhaps TRBD1 (5 bases). CDR3 length: 15 amino acids. Germline CDR1 and CDR2: LNHNV and YYDKDF (reference sequence). The CDR3 here is CATSRDRGTGKELDW. The CDR3 coding sequence is TGTGCCACCAGCAGAGATCGCGGGACGGGAAAAGAACTTGATTGG.

The J gene is TRBJ2-7, the V gene TRBV9, with 10 bases matching TRBD2. The germline V gene has CDR1 SGDLS and CDR2 YYNGEE. The V segment lost 0 bases and the J segment 3 bases; nucleotides outside the gene matches: 3. The CDR3 is 15 residues long. The CDR3 spells CASSVGVAGGYEQYF. Here the CDR3 DNA reads TGTGCCAGCAGCGTAGGAGTAGCGGGAGGCTACGAGCAGTACTTC.

The CDR3 loop reads CASSATSGLNTGELFF. The CDR3 bases are TGTGCCAGCAGCGCAACTAGCGGTCTGAACACCGGGGAGCTGTTTTTT. The rearrangement uses TRBV9 and TRBJ2-2, with 8 bases identical to TRBD2. This CDR3 spans 16 amino acids. J lost 1 base, V lost 3 bases, and 5 bases had no gene match. Germline V gene sequence: CDR1 SGDLS, CDR2 YYNGEE.

The rearrangement joins TRBV7-9 to TRBJ2-1; TRBD1 matches 11 bases. After removal of 3 bases from V and 3 bases from J, the junction contained 4 bases not matched to a gene. From germline, CDR1 is SEHNR and CDR2 FQNEAQ (reference sequence). The CDR3 has 16 residues. The DNA of the CDR3 is TGTGCCAGCAGCTTTCCCGGGACAGGGGGCTACAATGAGCAGTTCTTC. It codes for CASSFPGTGGYNEQFF.

The CDR3: CATRGSSGSTDTQYF. The CDR3 nucleotides are TGTGCCACTAGAGGGTCTAGCGGGAGCACAGATACGCAGTATTTT. The chain uses TRBV2 and TRBJ2-3, with 8 bases identical to TRBD2. The V gene's germline CDR1 is SNHLY and CDR2 FYNNEI. V lost 10 bases to trimming and J lost 0 bases; unmatched junction nucleotides: 9. The CDR3 covers 15 residues. Complete variable domain (other parts from reference TRBV2 and TRBJ2-3): EPEVTQTPSHQVTQMGQEVILRCVPISNHLYFYWYRQILGQKVEFLVSFYNNEISEKSEIFDDQFSVERPDGSNFTLKIRSTKLEDSAMYFCATRGSSGSTDTQYFGPGTRLTVL.

The chain employs TRBV4-1 and TRBJ1-5; D possibly corresponds to TRBD1 (5 bases). There are 14 residues in the CDR3. Germline CDR1 is MGHRA and CDR2 is YSYEKL. The V end lost 0 bases, the J end lost 6 bases, and 9 bases lay between the germline ends. CDR3 amino acids: CASSQEDGTQPQHF. The CDR3 DNA is TGCGCCAGCAGCCAAGAGGACGGGACTCAGCCCCAGCATTTT.

The chain links TRBV2 to TRBJ1-1; D unclear. The CDR3 contains 13 residues. Trimming shortened V by 5 bases and J by 1 base, and 8 bases separated the two germline ends. The germline CDR1 and CDR2 sequences are SNHLY and FYNNEI. The CDR3 bases are TGTGCCAGCAGTTACAGAAAGAACACTGAAGCTTTCTTT. This translates into CASSYRKNTEAFF.

The genes are TRBV27 and TRBJ2-3, with 14 bases aligning to TRBD2. The CDR3 is 17 amino acids. Germline V lookup: CDR1 MNHEY, CDR2 SMNVEV (reference sequence). Trimming cost V 2 bases and J 3 bases; bases outside gene matches: 4. This chain's CDR3 is CASSLPGTSGRTDTQYF. CDR3 nucleotides: TGTGCCAGCAGTTTACCCGGGACTAGCGGGAGAACAGATACGCAGTATTTT.

The V call is TRBV11-2, the J call TRBJ2-5; weak D call: TRBD1 (5 bases). The V end was cut by 6 bases, the J end by 2 bases, with 19 bases between. The CDR3 is 16 amino acids. Germline assignment: CDR1 SGHAT and CDR2 FQNNGV. The CDR3 protein is CASSHLGVGQQETQYF. The CDR3 nucleotides are TGTGCCAGCAGTCACCTTGGCGTGGGGCAACAAGAGACCCAGTACTTC.

The chain is built from TRBV6-1 and TRBJ2-7; the D gene is possibly TRBD2 (6 bases). This CDR3 is 15 amino acids long. Germline loops: CDR1 MNHNS, CDR2 SASEGT. The germline V and J ends were trimmed by 6 bases and 0 bases, with 15 bases remaining between them. The CDR3 DNA follows: TGTGCCAGCAGACGGGACTCTTCACCCTCCTACGAGCAGTACTTC. Its translation is CASRRDSSPSYEQYF.

This clone was observed a handful of times. The chain joins TRBV30 to TRBJ2-1; no firm D call. The V end was cut by 4 bases, the J end by 7 bases, with 11 bases between. CDR1 is GTSNPN, CDR2 SVGIG, per germline (reference sequence). The CDR3 covers 12 residues. The CDR3 reads CAWTVTANEQFF. In DNA, the CDR3 is TGTGCCTGGACGGTGACCGCAAATGAGCAGTTCTTC.

This clone has just a few counts. The J gene is TRBJ2-7, the V gene TRBV5-1, with D perhaps matching TRBD1 (6 bases). From germline, CDR1 is SGHRS and CDR2 YFSETQ. Between the trimmed V and J ends, which lost 5 bases and 6 bases, there was a span of 12 bases. CDR3 size: 12 residues. The CDR3 bases are TGCGCCAGCAGTCCCACAGGGAGCGAGCAGTACTTC. This encodes CASSPTGSEQYF.

CDR3 in amino acids: CASSWTSGNTDTQYF. The CDR3 DNA follows: TGTGCCAGCAGTTGGACTAGCGGAAACACAGATACGCAGTATTTT. This chain links TRBV6-5 with TRBJ2-3, with 10 bases identical to TRBD2. After removal of 4 bases from V and 2 bases from J, the junction contained 3 bases not matched to a gene. The CDR3 has 15 amino acids. Germline V gene data show CDR1 as MNHEY and CDR2 as SVGAGI.

The J gene is TRBJ1-4, the V gene TRBV9; D may be TRBD1 (5 bases). Germline V gives CDR1 SGDLS, CDR2 YYNGEE. The CDR3 length is 15 residues. V was trimmed by 0 bases and J by 0 bases, leaving 6 bases between them. CDR3 DNA sequence: TGTGCCAGCAGCGTAGCAGGGACAACTAATGAAAAACTGTTTTTT. It translates to CASSVAGTTNEKLFF.

The rearrangement links TRBV6-5 to TRBJ2-1; D perhaps matches TRBD1 (6 bases). Trimming left V 8 bases short and J 7 bases short, with 21 bases between. Germline V CDR1 and CDR2: MNHEY, SVGAGI. This CDR3 contains 15 residues. The CDR3 reads CASGLTGPGWNEQFF. CDR3 coding DNA: TGTGCCAGCGGACTCACAGGGCCTGGTTGGAATGAGCAGTTCTTC.

V gene TRBV25-1 combines with J gene TRBJ2-5; D gene ambiguous. The length of the CDR3 is 14 residues. Germline V gives CDR1 MGHDK, CDR2 SYGVNS. V dropped 3 bases and J dropped 4 bases, with 12 bases sitting between them. CDR3 protein: CASSDGQLGETQYF. Written as DNA, the CDR3 is TGTGCCAGCAGTGACGGCCAGCTCGGAGAGACCCAGTACTTC.

The chain links TRBV7-9 to TRBJ1-1; D gene unclear. The CDR3 has 15 amino acids. Germline lookup yields CDR1 SEHNR and CDR2 FQNEAQ (reference sequence). With 5 bases removed from V and 4 bases from J, the gap between germline ends came to 17 bases. CDR3 DNA: TGTGCCAGCAGCCCGAAGGGCAGTTGGGGCACTGAAGCTTTCTTT. Encoded protein: CASSPKGSWGTEAFF.

This clone occurred a few times. The chain combines TRBV6-1 with TRBJ2-3; 10 nucleotides line up with TRBD1. With V trimmed by 2 bases and J by 4 bases, 9 bases remained unmatched. This CDR3 contains 17 residues. Germline V gene lookup returns CDR1 MNHNS and CDR2 SASEGT. For the CDR3, the DNA is TGTGCCAGCAGTGAAACCTACCGGGACAGGGGACCAGATACGCAGTATTTT. This gives the protein CASSETYRDRGPDTQYF.

The rearrangement joins TRBV7-9 to TRBJ2-2; TRBD2 matches 7 bases. The CDR3 is 16 amino acids. Germline V gives CDR1 SEHNR, CDR2 FQNEAQ (reference sequence). The ends lost 4 bases at V and 3 bases at J; junction bases unmatched: 8. Here the CDR3 DNA reads TGTGCCAGCAGCTCGTATACTAGCGCCTACACCGGGGAGCTGTTTTTT. Translated: CASSSYTSAYTGELFF.

The rearrangement joins TRBV6-5 to TRBJ1-2; no firm D call. This CDR3 is 12 amino acids long. The V end was cut by 7 bases, the J end by 0 bases, with 6 bases between. The V gene's germline CDR1 is MNHEY and CDR2 SVGAGI. The CDR3 coding sequence is TGTGCCAGCAAACGAGCTAACTATGGCTACACCTTC. This gives the protein CASKRANYGYTF.